This TCR beta chain appears in the sequencing data of a study of graft-versus-host responses after intestinal transplantation. In the study overall: Transplantation in recipients was multivisceral, liver-intestinal, or isolated intestinal. Recipients uniformly received anti-thymocyte globulin induction, followed by tacrolimus and steroids for 2 to 4 years. General study findings and limits: Peak circulating GvH clone levels were associated with early post-transplant HvG declines. Ileal or blood samples showed some GvH clones first, and such clones were also found in recipient marrow.

With respect to this clone: Its antigen remains unidentified.

Sequencing used immunoSEQ multiplex PCR; TCRdb keeps in-frame clones, though not all of them. Among tens of thousands of clones listed, 90% to 95% were seen once. Germline lookup yields CDR1 MGHDK and CDR2 SYGVNS. Deletions cut 3 bases from V and 0 bases from J, with 18 bases between. The CDR3 has 17 amino acids. V and J are TRBV25-1 and TRBJ2-7; no firm D call. The starting material was unstimulated CD8+ T cells sorted from spleen or lymph node cells, obtained before intestinal transplant. The sequence was obtained from a human donor who received an intestinal transplant. The CDR3, as DNA: TGTGCCAGCAGTGACCCCAGATCCCAACAGAGCTCCTACGAGCAGTACTTC. This translates into CASSDPRSQQSSYEQYF.